The 6 T cell receptor beta chains reported below all come from one sample, sequenced in a study of long-term antiretroviral therapy in people with HIV. Investigators performed immunoSEQ version v3.0 at survey level. Repertoires were generated with immunoSEQ multiplex PCR, while TCRdb's copy carries only in-frame clones and drops some. The sample contains approximately 14,000 clones, about 79% of which appear only once. The sequences come from unsorted PBMCs, collected just before starting antiretroviral therapy. All receptors derive from a middle-aged man with HIV.

This clone was seen a few times. CDR3 loop: CASRPPGDGQPQHF. The CDR3 nucleotides are TGTGCCAGCAGGCCTCCAGGGGACGGGCAGCCCCAGCATTTT. The chain combines TRBV6-5 with TRBJ1-5, with a tentative D call TRBD1 (6 bases). Germline V gene lookup returns CDR1 MNHEY and CDR2 SVGAGI. The CDR3 length is 14 residues. The V gene lost 6 bases and the J gene lost 7 bases, with 16 bases spanning the gap.

The chain uses TRBV4-1 and TRBJ2-1; possibly TRBD2 for D (6 bases). The ends were cut back, 3 bases at V and 4 bases at J, with 16 bases in the middle. This CDR3 spans 16 amino acids. Germline CDR1 is MGHRA and CDR2 is YSYEKL. CDR3 in amino acids: CASSHFPGLQYNEQFF. Written as DNA, the CDR3 is TGCGCCAGCAGCCATTTCCCGGGACTCCAGTACAATGAGCAGTTCTTC.

CDR3 in DNA: TGCGCCAGCAGTGAGTCGGGTCGCAATCAGCCCCAGCATTTT. It yields the protein CASSESGRNQPQHF. The chain recombines TRBV10-2 with TRBJ1-5; D remains ambiguous. There are 14 residues in the CDR3. Germline CDR1 and CDR2: WSHSY and SAAADI. Trimming shortened V by 0 bases and J by 2 bases, and 5 bases separated the two germline ends.

The genes are TRBV6-5 and TRBJ2-7; the D is unclear. V dropped 0 bases and J dropped 6 bases, with 9 bases sitting between them. This CDR3 has 13 amino acids. Germline V lookup: CDR1 MNHEY, CDR2 SVGAGI. The CDR3, as DNA: TGTGCCAGCAGTTACTCTCAAGTCTCCGAGCAGTACTTC. Translating gives CASSYSQVSEQYF.

This clone was detected only a few times. J is TRBJ1-2 and V is TRBV6-5; D is uncertain. Per germline, CDR1 MNHEY and CDR2 SVGAGI. Trimming took 10 bases from V and 0 from J, leaving 12 bases between them. The CDR3 loop spans 13 amino acids. CDR3 protein: CATGPGSNYGYTF. The CDR3 bases are TGTGCCACCGGTCCGGGTTCTAACTATGGCTACACCTTC.

The genes are TRBV5-4 and TRBJ2-1; tentatively, D is TRBD1 (7 bases). From germline, CDR1 is SGHNT and CDR2 YYREEE (reference sequence). The CDR3 is 18 amino acids. V gave up 4 bases and J gave up 5 bases, with 25 bases separating them. CDR3 region: CASSGDAEGAEFHNEQFF. Written as DNA, the CDR3 is TGTGCCAGCAGCGGGGACGCGGAGGGGGCAGAATTCCACAATGAGCAGTTCTTC.